The source of this T cell receptor beta chain is a study of blood T cell repertoires in COVID-19. Study in general: T cells, B-cell-depleted T cells, or PBMCs provided the cDNA or gDNA that served as material.

This CDR3 is built from 13 residues. CDR1 is SGHRS and CDR2 is YFSETQ in the germline V gene. The V gene end was trimmed by 2 bases and the J gene end by 11 bases; junction bases not matched to a gene: 9. Seattle patients were enrolled while actively infected and followed longitudinally. The repertoire was sequenced with immunoSEQ multiplex PCR; TCRdb's copy has only in-frame clones and lacks some. The repertoire holds nearly 300,000 clones, with 70% to 85% as singletons. The clonotype originates from a human donor with COVID-19, enrolled during active disease. The donor label of this sample is uncertain. Material: peripheral blood. The chain links TRBV5-1 to TRBJ2-7, with 8 bases identical to TRBD1. The CDR3 nucleotides are TGCGCCAGCAGCTTCACCATTGAGGGACAGGAGTACTTC. Residues: CASSFTIEGQEYF.